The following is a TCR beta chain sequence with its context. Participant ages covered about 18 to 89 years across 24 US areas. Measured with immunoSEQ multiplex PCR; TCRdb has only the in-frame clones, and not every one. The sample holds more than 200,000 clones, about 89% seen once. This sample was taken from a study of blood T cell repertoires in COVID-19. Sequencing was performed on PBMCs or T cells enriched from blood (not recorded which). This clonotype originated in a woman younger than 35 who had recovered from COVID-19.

The CDR3 loop is CASSGTKETQYF. For the CDR3, the DNA is TGTGCCAGCAGCGGGACTAAAGAGACCCAGTACTTC. The genes are TRBV2 and TRBJ2-5; 7 bases are shared with TRBD2. The germline V gene encodes CDR1 SNHLY and CDR2 FYNNEI. The CDR3 extends over 12 amino acids. V dropped 6 bases and J dropped 3; count of bases not matched to a gene: 1.